This T cell receptor (beta chain) derives from a study of glioma-infiltrating T cells. On this clonotype itself: Given the absence of the conserved phenylalanine or tryptophan at the CDR3 end, a read error is likely.

Amplification of TCR alpha and beta CDR3 regions from RNA used iRepertoire nested multiplex PCR. One entry per CDR3 protein results from TCRdb running MiXCR on the multiplex PCR reads. Here the sample spans roughly 120,000 distinct CDR3 sequences, 23% being singletons. Trimming took 3 bases from V and 5 from J, leaving 4 bases between them. From germline, CDR1 is SEHNR and CDR2 FQNEAQ (reference sequence). This CDR3 is built from 11 residues. The clonotype originates from a human donor with low-grade glioma or glioblastoma, undergoing nonglioma brain surgery, or in good health (not recorded which). Sample: glioma tissue, nonneoplastic brain tissue, or PBMCs (not recorded which). This sequence joins TRBV7-9 and TRBJ2-5; D is unclear. The CDR3 region is CASSLTETQYS. For the CDR3, the DNA is TGTGCCAGCAGCTTGACGGAGACCCAGTACTCC.